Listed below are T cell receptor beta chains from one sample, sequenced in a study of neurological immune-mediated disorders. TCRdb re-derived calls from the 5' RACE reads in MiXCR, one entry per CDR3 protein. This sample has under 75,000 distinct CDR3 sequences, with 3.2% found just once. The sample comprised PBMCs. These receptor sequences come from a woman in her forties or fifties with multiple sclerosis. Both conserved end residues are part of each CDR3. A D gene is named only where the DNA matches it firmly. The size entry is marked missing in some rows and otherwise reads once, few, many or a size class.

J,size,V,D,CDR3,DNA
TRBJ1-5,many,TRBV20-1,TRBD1,CSATGGSGWPQHF,TGCAGTGCAACAGGGGGTTCGGGATGGCCCCAGCATTTT
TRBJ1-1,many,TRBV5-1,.,CASSFAGDTEAFF,TGCGCCAGCAGCTTTGCAGGGGACACTGAAGCTTTCTTT
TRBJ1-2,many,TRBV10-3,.,CAISESQVPMGYTF,TGTGCCATCAGTGAGTCCCAGGTCCCTATGGGCTACACCTTC
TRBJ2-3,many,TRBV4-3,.,CASSQGARAISDTQYF,TGCGCCAGCAGCCAAGGCGCGCGTGCGATTTCAGATACGCAGTATTTT
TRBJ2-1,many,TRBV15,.,CATSRAGNEQFF,TGTGCCACCAGCAGAGCAGGCAATGAGCAGTTCTTC
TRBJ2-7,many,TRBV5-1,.,CASSLGPRADYEQYF,TGCGCCAGCAGCCTAGGCCCAAGGGCGGACTACGAGCAGTACTTC
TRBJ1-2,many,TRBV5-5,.,CASSLGQAFYGYTF,TGTGCCAGCAGCTTGGGACAGGCGTTTTATGGCTACACCTTC
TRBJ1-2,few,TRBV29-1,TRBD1,CSVHRGTRNYGYTF,TGCAGCGTTCACAGGGGGACCCGCAACTATGGCTACACCTTC
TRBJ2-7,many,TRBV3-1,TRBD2,CASSPNMSLAGPRATPRLSYEQYF,TGTGCCAGCAGCCCAAATATGAGCCTAGCGGGACCGCGCGCCACGCCACGTCTCTCTTACGAGCAGTACTTC
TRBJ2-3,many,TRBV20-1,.,CSAVTPGTDTQYF,TGCAGTGCTGTCACCCCTGGCACAGATACGCAGTATTTT
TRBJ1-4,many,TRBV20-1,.,CSARDGRGSEKLFF,TGCAGTGCTAGAGATGGCAGGGGTTCGGAAAAACTGTTTTTT
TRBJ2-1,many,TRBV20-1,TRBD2,CSAPSRLAGKIF,TGCAGTGCCCCGAGCAGACTAGCGGGAAAGATCTTC
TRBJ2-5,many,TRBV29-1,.,CSVDRVETQYF,TGCAGCGTTGATCGGGTAGAGACCCAGTACTTC
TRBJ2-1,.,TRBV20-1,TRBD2,CSARDRSAGSYNEQFF,TGCAGTGCTAGAGATCGGTCAGCGGGGAGTTACAATGAGCAGTTCTTC
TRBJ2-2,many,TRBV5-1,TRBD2,CASRTSITSGDSGELFF,TGCGCCAGCAGAACGTCTATAACTAGCGGAGATAGCGGGGAGCTGTTTTTT
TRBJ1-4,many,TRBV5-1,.,CASSLGENEKLFF,TGCGCCAGCAGCTTAGGGGAGAATGAAAAACTGTTTTTT
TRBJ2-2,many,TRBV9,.,CASSVVPNTGELFF,TGTGCCAGCAGCGTTGTTCCGAACACCGGGGAGCTGTTTTTT
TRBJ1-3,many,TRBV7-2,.,CASSFRQGSEGNTIYF,TGTGCCAGCAGCTTTCGTCAGGGGAGTGAAGGAAACACCATATATTTT
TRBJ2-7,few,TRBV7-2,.,CASSLLRDYEQYF,TGTGCCAGCAGCTTACTGAGGGACTACGAGCAGTACTTC
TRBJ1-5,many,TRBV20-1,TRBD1,CSANRDSNQPQHF,TGCAGTGCTAACCGGGACAGCAACCAGCCCCAGCATTTT
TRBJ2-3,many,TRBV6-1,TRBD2,CASSELAGATDTQYF,TGTGCCAGCAGTGAACTAGCGGGAGCCACAGATACGCAGTATTTT
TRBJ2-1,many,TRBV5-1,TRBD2,CASSPGLAGEHEQFF,TGCGCCAGCAGCCCTGGATTAGCGGGAGAGCATGAGCAGTTCTTC
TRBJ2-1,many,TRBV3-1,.,CASSPSADSYNEQFF,TGTGCCAGCAGCCCCTCGGCGGATTCCTACAATGAGCAGTTCTTC
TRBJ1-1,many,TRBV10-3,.,CAISELGGKMNTEAFF,TGTGCCATCAGTGAGTTGGGAGGGAAGATGAACACTGAAGCTTTCTTT
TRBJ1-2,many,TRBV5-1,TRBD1,CASRLPGQNYGYTF,TGCGCCAGCAGGTTACCGGGACAGAACTATGGCTACACCTTC
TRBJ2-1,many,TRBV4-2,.,CASSQDPRGGEFF,TGTGCCAGCAGCCAAGACCCCAGAGGGGGAGAGTTCTTC
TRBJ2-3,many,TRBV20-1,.,CSAFDRRGSTDTQYF,TGCAGTGCTTTCGACAGGCGGGGGAGCACAGATACGCAGTATTTT
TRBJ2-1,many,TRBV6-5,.,CASQDIPNEQFF,TGTGCCAGCCAGGACATTCCCAATGAGCAGTTCTTC
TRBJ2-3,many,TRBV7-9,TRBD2,CASSRAGGGVRTDTQYF,TGTGCCAGCAGTCGAGCGGGAGGGGGCGTAAGGACAGATACGCAGTATTTT
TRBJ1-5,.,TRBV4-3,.,CASSPSQGAQPQHF,TGCGCCAGCAGCCCGAGCCAGGGTGCTCAGCCCCAGCATTTT
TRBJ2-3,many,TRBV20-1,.,CSARGPGDPDTQYF,TGCAGTGCTAGAGGCCCGGGAGACCCAGATACGCAGTATTTT
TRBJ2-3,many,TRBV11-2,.,CASSLSPPGTQYF,TGTGCCAGCAGCCTCAGCCCGCCGGGTACGCAGTATTTT
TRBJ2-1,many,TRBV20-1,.,CSARATGRWDEQFF,TGCAGTGCTAGGGCGACAGGCCGCTGGGATGAGCAGTTCTTC
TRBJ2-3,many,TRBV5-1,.,CASKPGEADTQYF,TGCGCCAGCAAGCCAGGGGAGGCAGATACGCAGTATTTT
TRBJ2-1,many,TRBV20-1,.,CSASVIRFAGRNNEQFF,TGCAGTGCTAGTGTCATTCGGTTCGCGGGAAGAAACAATGAGCAGTTCTTC
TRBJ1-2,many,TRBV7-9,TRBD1,CASSPDGTGGDSGYTF,TGTGCCAGCAGCCCCGATGGGACAGGGGGCGACTCTGGCTACACCTTC
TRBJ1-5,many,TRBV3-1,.,CASSRSPHNQPQHF,TGTGCCAGCAGTAGGTCGCCTCACAATCAGCCCCAGCATTTT
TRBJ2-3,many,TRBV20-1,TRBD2,CSARDRSGRTDTQYF,TGCAGTGCTAGAGATCGAAGCGGGAGGACAGATACGCAGTATTTT
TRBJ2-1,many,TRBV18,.,CASSPPATGYNEQFF,TGTGCCAGCTCACCACCGGCGACAGGCTACAATGAGCAGTTCTTC
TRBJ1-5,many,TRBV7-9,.,CASSPSRGNQPQHF,TGTGCCAGCAGCCCAAGTAGGGGCAATCAGCCCCAGCATTTT
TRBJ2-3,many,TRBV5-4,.,CASSLARGGGTDTQYF,TGTGCCAGCAGCTTGGCCAGGGGTGGAGGCACAGATACGCAGTATTTT
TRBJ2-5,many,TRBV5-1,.,CASSPTEARQTQYF,TGCGCCAGCAGCCCCACCGAGGCGCGTCAGACCCAGTACTTC
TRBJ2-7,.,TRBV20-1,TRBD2,CSARGLVDYEQYF,TGCAGTGCTAGGGGACTAGTCGACTACGAGCAGTACTTC
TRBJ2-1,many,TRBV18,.,CASSHSDSGYNEQFF,TGTGCCAGCTCACACTCGGACTCCGGGTACAATGAGCAGTTCTTC
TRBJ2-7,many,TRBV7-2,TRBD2,CASSWGLAGGGTYEQYF,TGTGCCAGCAGCTGGGGACTAGCGGGAGGGGGAACCTACGAGCAGTACTTC
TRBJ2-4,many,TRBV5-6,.,CASSLDRQNIQYF,TGTGCCAGCAGCTTGGACAGACAAAACATTCAGTACTTC
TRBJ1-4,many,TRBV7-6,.,CASSLARGVNEKLFF,TGTGCCAGCAGCTTAGCCCGCGGCGTAAATGAAAAACTGTTTTTT
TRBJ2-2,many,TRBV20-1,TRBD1,CSARDRVRSGELFF,TGCAGTGCTAGGGACAGGGTGCGCTCCGGGGAGCTGTTTTTT
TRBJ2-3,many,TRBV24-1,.,CATSITGADTQYF,TGTGCCACCAGTATAACGGGGGCGGATACGCAGTATTTT
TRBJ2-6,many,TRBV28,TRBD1,CASTPGQTSGANVLTF,TGTGCCAGTACACCGGGACAGACCTCTGGGGCCAACGTCCTGACTTTC
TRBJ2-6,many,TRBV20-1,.,CSAPPVGGANVLTF,TGCAGTGCTCCTCCAGTCGGTGGGGCCAACGTCCTGACTTTC
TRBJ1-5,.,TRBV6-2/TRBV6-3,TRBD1,CASSYSVTGHKTQNF,TGTGCCAGCAGTTACTCGGTGACAGGGCATAAGACCCAGAATTTT
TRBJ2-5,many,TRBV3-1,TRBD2,CASGGLAAAQETQYF,TGTGCCAGCGGTGGACTAGCTGCAGCACAAGAGACCCAGTACTTC
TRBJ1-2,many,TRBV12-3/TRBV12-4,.,CASRASSGRTESFYGYTF,TGTGCCAGCAGAGCATCTTCGGGGAGGACAGAGTCCTTCTATGGCTACACCTTC
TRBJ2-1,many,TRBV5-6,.,CASSLYQGTTTYNEQFF,TGTGCCAGCAGCTTGTATCAAGGGACGACAACCTACAATGAGCAGTTCTTC
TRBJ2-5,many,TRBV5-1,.,CASSLRYRDSRGQETQYF,TGCGCCAGCAGCTTGAGGTACAGGGACTCGAGGGGCCAAGAGACCCAGTACTTC
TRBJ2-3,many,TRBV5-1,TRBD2,CASSFPLADTQYF,TGCGCCAGCAGTTTCCCACTAGCGGATACGCAGTATTTT